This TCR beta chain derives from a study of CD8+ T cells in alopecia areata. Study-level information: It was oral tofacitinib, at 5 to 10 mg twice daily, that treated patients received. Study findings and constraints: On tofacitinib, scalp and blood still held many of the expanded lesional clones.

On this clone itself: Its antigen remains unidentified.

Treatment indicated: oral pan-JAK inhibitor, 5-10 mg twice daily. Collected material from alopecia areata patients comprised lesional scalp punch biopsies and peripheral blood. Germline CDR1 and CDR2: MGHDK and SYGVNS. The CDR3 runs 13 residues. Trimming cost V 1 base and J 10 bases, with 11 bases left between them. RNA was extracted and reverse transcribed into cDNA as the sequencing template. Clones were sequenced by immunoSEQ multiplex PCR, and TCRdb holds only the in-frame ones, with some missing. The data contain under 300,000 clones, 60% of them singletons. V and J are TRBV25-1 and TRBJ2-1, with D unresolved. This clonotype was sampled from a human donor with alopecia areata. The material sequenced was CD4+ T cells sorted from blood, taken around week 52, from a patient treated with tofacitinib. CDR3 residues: CASSELLEGEQFF. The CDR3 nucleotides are TGTGCCAGCAGTGAATTGCTGGAAGGAGAGCAGTTCTTC.